The source of this TCR beta chain is a study of metastatic and nonmetastatic thyroid tumors. About the research overall: The comparison covered peripheral blood and tumor or nodule tissue in malignant and benign thyroid patients.

TCRdb re-called clones from the PCR reads using MiXCR. This sample has around 7,100 clones, with roughly 32% found just once. In its sample, this clone ranks as medium-sized. Germline CDR1 is DFQATT and CDR2 is SNEGSKA (reference sequence). CDR3 length: 17 amino acids. There were no patients who had received any treatment before thyroid surgery. The source material was adjacent normal tissue. The receptor was derived from a female donor with papillary thyroid cancer or a benign thyroid nodule (not recorded which). Some clones in this sample may be carry-over from other donors' samples. The V gene is TRBV20-1, the J gene TRBJ2-5; D possibly corresponds to TRBD2 (7 bases). The CDR3 bases are TGCAGCGCTTACGAGGCGGATGACGGGGGGCCACAAGAGACCCAGTACTTC. Translated, it gives CSAYEADDGGPQETQYF.